What follows is one T cell receptor (beta chain) and its context. This CDR3 is also generated by other DNA sequences in the sample. The source of the sample is a study of shared clonotypes between healthy human individuals. In the sorted-subset replicate PCRs, 200 ng DNA, 30,000 or so T cell genomes, was used. Profiling relied on immunoSEQ multiplex PCR, and the TCRdb table lists in-frame clones only, not all of them. The profile shows about 2,200,000 clones, under 95% of them singletons. Germline values: CDR1 MDHEN, CDR2 SYDVKM. The CDR3 length is 14 residues. V lost 7 bases to trimming and J lost 4 bases; unmatched junction nucleotides: 7. CD45RO negativity and positive selection for CCR7 defined naive CD8 cells, a population that excluded terminally differentiated effector memory CD45RA+ cells.

The source material was naive CD8+ T cells from PBMCs. The receptor's source is a man between 18 and 35 years old in good health. Some clones in this sample may be carry-over from other donors' samples. The chain combines TRBV28 with TRBJ2-5; 9 nucleotides match TRBD1. As DNA, the CDR3 is TGTGCCAGCAACGGACAGGGGAGGGGAGAGACCCAGTACTTC. This encodes CASNGQGRGETQYF.